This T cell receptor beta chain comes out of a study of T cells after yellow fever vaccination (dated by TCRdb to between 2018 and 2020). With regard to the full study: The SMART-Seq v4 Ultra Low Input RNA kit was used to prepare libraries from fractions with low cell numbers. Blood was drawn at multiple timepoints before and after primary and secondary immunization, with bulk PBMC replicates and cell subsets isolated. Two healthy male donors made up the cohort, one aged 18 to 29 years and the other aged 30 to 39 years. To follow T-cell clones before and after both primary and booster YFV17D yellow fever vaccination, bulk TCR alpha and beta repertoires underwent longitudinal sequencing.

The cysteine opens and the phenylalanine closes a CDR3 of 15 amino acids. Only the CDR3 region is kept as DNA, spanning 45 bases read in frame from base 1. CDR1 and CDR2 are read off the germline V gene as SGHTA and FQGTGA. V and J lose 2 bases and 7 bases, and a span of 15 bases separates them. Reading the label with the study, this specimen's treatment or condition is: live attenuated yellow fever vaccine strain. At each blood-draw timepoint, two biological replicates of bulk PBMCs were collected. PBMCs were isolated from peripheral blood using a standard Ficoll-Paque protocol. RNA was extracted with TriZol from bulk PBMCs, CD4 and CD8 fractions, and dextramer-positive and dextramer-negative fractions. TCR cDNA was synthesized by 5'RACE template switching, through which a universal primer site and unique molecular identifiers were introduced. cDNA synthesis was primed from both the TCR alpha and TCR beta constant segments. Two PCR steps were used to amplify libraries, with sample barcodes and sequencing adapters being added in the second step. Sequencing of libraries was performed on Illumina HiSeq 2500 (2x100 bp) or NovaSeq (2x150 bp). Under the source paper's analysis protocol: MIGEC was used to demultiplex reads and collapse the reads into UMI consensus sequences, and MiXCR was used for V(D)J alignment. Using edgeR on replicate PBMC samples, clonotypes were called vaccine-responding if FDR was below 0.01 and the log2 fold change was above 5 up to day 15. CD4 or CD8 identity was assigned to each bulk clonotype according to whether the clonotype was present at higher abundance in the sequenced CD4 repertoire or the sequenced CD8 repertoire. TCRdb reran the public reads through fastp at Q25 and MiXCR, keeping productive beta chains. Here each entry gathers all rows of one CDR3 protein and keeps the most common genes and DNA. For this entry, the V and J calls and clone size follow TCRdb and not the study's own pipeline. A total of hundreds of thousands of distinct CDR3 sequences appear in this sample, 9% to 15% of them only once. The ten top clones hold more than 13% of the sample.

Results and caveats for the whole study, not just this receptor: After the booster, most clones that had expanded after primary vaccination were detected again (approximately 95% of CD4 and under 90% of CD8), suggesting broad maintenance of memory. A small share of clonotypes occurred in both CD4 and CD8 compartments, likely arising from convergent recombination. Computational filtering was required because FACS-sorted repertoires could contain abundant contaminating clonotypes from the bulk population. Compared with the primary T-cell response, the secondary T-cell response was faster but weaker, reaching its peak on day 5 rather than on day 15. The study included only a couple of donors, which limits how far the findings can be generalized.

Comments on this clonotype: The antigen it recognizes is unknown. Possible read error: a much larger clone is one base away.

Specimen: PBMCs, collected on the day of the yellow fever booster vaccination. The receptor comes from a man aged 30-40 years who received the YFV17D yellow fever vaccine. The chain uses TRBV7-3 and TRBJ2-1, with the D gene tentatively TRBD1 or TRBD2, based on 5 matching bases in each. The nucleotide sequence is TGTGCCAGCAGCTTAGTCGGGGCAAAGTTTAATGAGCAGTTCTTC. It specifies CASSLVGAKFNEQFF.